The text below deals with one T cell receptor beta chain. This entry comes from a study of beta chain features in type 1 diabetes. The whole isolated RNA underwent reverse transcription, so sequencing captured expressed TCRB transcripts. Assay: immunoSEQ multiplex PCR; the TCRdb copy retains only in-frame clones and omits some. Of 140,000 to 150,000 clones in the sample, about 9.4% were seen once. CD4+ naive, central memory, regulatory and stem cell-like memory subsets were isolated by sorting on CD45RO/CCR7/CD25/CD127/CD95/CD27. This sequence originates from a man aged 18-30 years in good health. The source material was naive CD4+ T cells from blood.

CDR3 loop: CASSFLSSGGTDTQYF. The CDR3 DNA follows: TGTGCCAGCAGCTTCCTCTCTAGCGGGGGCACAGATACGCAGTATTTT. This chain uses TRBV5-5 with TRBJ2-3, with TRBD2 identical over 9 bases. There are 16 residues in the CDR3. The germline V gene has CDR1 SGHKS and CDR2 YYEKEE (reference sequence). The J segment lost 1 base and the V segment lost 2 bases, leaving 5 bases of the junction unmatched.